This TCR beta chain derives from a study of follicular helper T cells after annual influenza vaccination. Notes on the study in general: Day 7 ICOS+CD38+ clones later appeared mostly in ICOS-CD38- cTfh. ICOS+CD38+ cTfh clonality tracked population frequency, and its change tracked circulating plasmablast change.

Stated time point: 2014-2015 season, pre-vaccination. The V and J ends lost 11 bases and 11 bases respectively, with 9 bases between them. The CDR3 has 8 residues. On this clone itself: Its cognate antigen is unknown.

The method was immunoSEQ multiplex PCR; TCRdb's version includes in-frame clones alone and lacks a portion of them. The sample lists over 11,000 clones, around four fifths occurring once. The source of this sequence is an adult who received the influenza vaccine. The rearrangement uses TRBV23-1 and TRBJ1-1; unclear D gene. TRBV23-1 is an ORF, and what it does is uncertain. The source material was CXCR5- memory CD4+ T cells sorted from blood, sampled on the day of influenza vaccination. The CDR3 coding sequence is TGCGCCTTATTAAGGGCTTTCTTT. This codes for CALLRAFF.